The rows below give T cell receptor beta chains drawn from one sample of a study of shared clonotypes between healthy human individuals. TCRdb keeps only in-frame clones here, not all; method: immunoSEQ multiplex PCR. The table shows over 2 million clones, with about 90% occurring only once. The sequenced material came from naive CD4+ T cells from PBMCs. The receptors here all came from a man aged 18-30 years in good health. Some clones in this sample may be carry-over from other donors' samples. The CDR3 runs from the conserved cysteine through the conserved F or W. Each record gives: V gene, clone size, J gene, D gene, CDR3 protein, CDR3 DNA. A D gene is named only where the DNA matches it firmly. Some rows mark clone size as missing; the rest say once, few, many or name a class of expanded clone.

V gene: TRBV29-1; clone size: -; J gene: TRBJ2-7; D gene: -; CDR3 protein: CSVIYPAYGSREQYF; CDR3 DNA: TGCAGCGTTATTTACCCAGCGTACGGGTCTCGCGAGCAGTACTTC
V gene: TRBV11-2; clone size: once; J gene: TRBJ2-7; D gene: TRBD1; CDR3 protein: CASKVGTAGAEQYF; CDR3 DNA: TGTGCCAGCAAAGTAGGGACAGCCGGGGCGGAGCAGTACTTC
V gene: TRBV18; clone size: -; J gene: TRBJ2-1; D gene: -; CDR3 protein: CASSPGGALHNEQFF; CDR3 DNA: TGTGCCAGCTCACCAGGGGGCGCCCTCCACAATGAGCAGTTCTTC
V gene: TRBV7-9; clone size: -; J gene: TRBJ1-2; D gene: -; CDR3 protein: CASSGYDRTNYGYTF; CDR3 DNA: TGTGCCAGCAGCGGTTACGACAGAACTAACTATGGCTACACCTTC
V gene: TRBV6-1; clone size: -; J gene: TRBJ2-7; D gene: -; CDR3 protein: CASSETRRYEQYF; CDR3 DNA: TGTGCCAGCAGTGAAACCAGACGATACGAGCAGTACTTC
V gene: TRBV9; clone size: few; J gene: TRBJ1-1; D gene: -; CDR3 protein: CASSERQGRTEAFF; CDR3 DNA: TGTGCCAGCAGCGAAAGGCAGGGGAGAACTGAAGCTTTCTTT
V gene: TRBV9; clone size: once; J gene: TRBJ2-5; D gene: -; CDR3 protein: CASSAPGGGETQYF; CDR3 DNA: TGTGCCAGCAGCGCTCCCGGAGGCGGAGAGACCCAGTACTTC
V gene: TRBV18; clone size: -; J gene: TRBJ2-3; D gene: TRBD2; CDR3 protein: CASSRGGPTDTQYF; CDR3 DNA: TGTGCCAGCTCAAGGGGAGGGCCAACAGATACGCAGTATTTT
V gene: TRBV5-1; clone size: once; J gene: TRBJ2-6; D gene: -; CDR3 protein: CASSFTALGSGANVLTF; CDR3 DNA: TGCGCCAGCAGCTTTACCGCCCTGGGCTCTGGGGCCAACGTCCTGACTTTC
V gene: TRBV6-5; clone size: -; J gene: TRBJ2-3; D gene: TRBD2; CDR3 protein: CASRVTGTSHFTQYF; CDR3 DNA: TGTGCCAGCAGGGTCACCGGGACTAGTCATTTCACGCAGTATTTT
V gene: TRBV28; clone size: -; J gene: TRBJ2-3; D gene: TRBD2; CDR3 protein: CASNDAGGPTADTQYF; CDR3 DNA: TGTGCCAGCAACGACGCGGGGGGCCCGACAGCAGATACGCAGTATTTT
V gene: TRBV6-1; clone size: -; J gene: TRBJ2-5; D gene: -; CDR3 protein: CASSDMDLYQETQYF; CDR3 DNA: TGTGCCAGCAGCGACATGGACCTGTACCAAGAGACCCAGTACTTC
V gene: TRBV21-1; clone size: -; J gene: TRBJ2-7; D gene: -; CDR3 protein: CASSPHVGEVWYEQYF; CDR3 DNA: TGTGCCAGCAGCCCCCATGTAGGGGAGGTCTGGTACGAGCAGTACTTC
V gene: TRBV2; clone size: -; J gene: TRBJ2-7; D gene: TRBD1; CDR3 protein: CASSDDRESEQYF; CDR3 DNA: TGTGCCAGCAGTGACGACAGGGAAAGCGAGCAGTACTTC
V gene: TRBV4-1; clone size: -; J gene: TRBJ1-2; D gene: -; CDR3 protein: CASSQDRMRAGYTF; CDR3 DNA: TGCGCCAGCAGCCAAGATCGGATGAGGGCCGGCTACACCTTC
V gene: TRBV5-6; clone size: -; J gene: TRBJ2-4; D gene: -; CDR3 protein: CASSLGGPFLAKNIQYF; CDR3 DNA: TGTGCCAGCAGCTTGGGCGGCCCCTTCTTAGCCAAAAACATTCAGTACTTC